This T cell receptor beta chain was sequenced in a study of T cells in Graves' hyperthyroidism and ophthalmopathy. The table lists this clonotype with many counts. Its antigen is undetermined. The V end was cut by 6 bases, the J end by 3 bases, with 12 bases between. The CDR3 has 13 amino acids. Study-wide points: Within blood appeared most thyroid clonotypes that had expanded above 0.001.

Amplification targeted TCR beta CDR3 regions from RNA transcripts. Primed by the HTBI set, a first-round RT-PCR was run on the TCR CDR3. Using its own MiXCR run on the multiplex PCR reads, TCRdb lists one record per CDR3 protein. The table has some 580,000 distinct CDR3 sequences, 15% to 20% seen once. The sample comprised blood. The V call is TRBV12-3 or TRBV12-4, the J call TRBJ2-7; no firm D call. The receptor comes from a woman aged 40 to 49 with Graves' ophthalmopathy. CDR3 nucleotide sequence: TGTGCCAGCAGCCCGGACCCATTCTACGAGCAGTACTTC. Its translation: CASSPDPFYEQYF.